Below are 30 T cell receptor beta chains sequenced from a single sample in a study of blood T cells in healthy people across ages. Next came a second PCR, run for about 7 to 12 cycles, which used a sample-barcoded 5' primer along with a J-beta primer mix. TCRdb ran MiXCR on the 5' RACE reads and lists one entry per CDR3 protein. The sample includes about 1 million distinct CDR3 sequences, more than 35% seen only once; the top ten take approximately 20%. The specimen sequenced was blood. All receptors come from a woman in her sixties or seventies in good health.

The genes are TRBV6-5 and TRBJ1-2; the D is unclear. Germline V gene sequence: CDR1 MNHEY, CDR2 SVGAGI. The CDR3 runs to 14 residues. V was clipped by 4 bases and J by 4 bases, with 13 bases between them. CDR3 loop: CASSFRGGGYGYTF. The CDR3 nucleotides are TGTGCCAGCAGTTTTCGTGGAGGTGGCTATGGCTACACCTTC.

The gene calls are TRBV4-1 and TRBJ1-1, with unresolved D. V lost 4 bases to trimming and J lost 1 base, with 10 bases between them. The CDR3 loop spans 14 amino acids. Germline loops: CDR1 MGHRA, CDR2 YSYEKL. CDR3 in amino acids: CASSLGTTNTEAFF. As DNA, the CDR3 is TGCGCCAGCAGCCTGGGTACGACGAACACTGAAGCTTTCTTT.

This clonotype showed up many times. The chain has TRBV29-1 and TRBJ2-5; D may match TRBD1 or TRBD2 (7 bases each). Trimming took 7 bases from V and 5 from J, leaving 14 bases between them. CDR1 SQVTM and CDR2 ANQGSEA come from the germline V gene. The CDR3 runs to 12 residues. CDR3 in amino acids: CSGAGQRETQYF. CDR3 DNA sequence: TGCAGCGGAGCGGGACAGAGGGAGACCCAGTACTTC.

This clonotype was detected only a few times. This sequence joins TRBV12-3 or TRBV12-4 and TRBJ1-3; a weak D match, TRBD1 (5 bases). The V end was cut by 5 bases, the J end by 7 bases, with 12 bases between. The CDR3 extends over 13 amino acids. The CDR3 DNA follows: TGTGCCAGCAGTCCCGGGACGGGGAACACCATATATTTT. Its protein is CASSPGTGNTIYF.

The gene calls are TRBV6-2 or TRBV6-3 and TRBJ2-7; the match to TRBD2 covers 7 bases. The DNA end is a closer match to TRBJ2-5, so the J assignment may be wrong. The CDR3 extends over 14 amino acids. CDR1 MNHEY and CDR2 SVGEGT come from the germline V gene. The CDR3 DNA reads as TGTGCCAGCAAAAGACGAGCGGGAAGAGAGACCCAGTACTTC. Translated: CASKRRAGRETQYF.

This rearrangement joins TRBV3-1 to TRBJ2-5; D gene ambiguous. This CDR3 comprises 12 residues. The V gene lost 3 bases and the J gene lost 5 bases, with 7 bases spanning the gap. The germline CDR1 and CDR2 sequences are LGHDT and YNNKEL (reference sequence). The CDR3 region has the DNA TGTGCCAGCAGCCAGGGCCCGGAGACCCAGTACTTC. Its translation: CASSQGPETQYF.

The V and J genes are TRBV29-1 and TRBJ2-3; either TRBD1 or TRBD2 may supply D (6 bases each). Looked up from germline, CDR1 is SQVTM and CDR2 is ANQGSEA. V lost 7 bases and J 2 bases, leaving 10 bases between the germline ends. The CDR3 spans 12 residues. CDR3 sequence: CSAGGNTDTQYF. In DNA form, the CDR3 reads TGCAGCGCCGGGGGCAACACAGATACGCAGTATTTT.

The chain employs TRBV3-1 and TRBJ2-1; D gene uncertain. This CDR3 is built from 13 residues. Between the trimmed V and J ends, which lost 0 bases and 8 bases, there was a span of 8 bases. Germline assignment: CDR1 LGHDT and CDR2 YNNKEL (reference sequence). CDR3: CASSQEGWDEQFF. The CDR3, as DNA: TGTGCCAGCAGCCAAGAGGGTTGGGATGAGCAGTTCTTC.

As concerns this clonotype: At one of its ends the junction is not consistent with the germline gene, which may arise from a read error. This sequence joins TRBV10-3 and TRBJ2-3; 16 positions agree with TRBD2. Germline V gene sequence: CDR1 ENHRY, CDR2 SYGVKD. This CDR3 spans 18 amino acids. CDR3 sequence (DNA): TGTGCCACCAGTGGCCCGGGACTAGCGGGAGGGCAGACAGATACGCAGTATTTT. It yields the protein CATSGPGLAGGQTDTQYF.

V is TRBV4-1 and J is TRBJ2-7; D perhaps matches TRBD2 (5 bases). This CDR3 comprises 16 residues. CDR1 is MGHRA, CDR2 YSYEKL, per germline. The V end lost 1 base, the J end lost 2 bases, and 15 bases lay between the germline ends. CDR3 coding DNA: TGCGCCAGCAGCCAAGGGCCGGGGAAGCTCACCTACGAGCAGTACTTC. Protein: CASSQGPGKLTYEQYF.

Here the CDR3 reads CASSSGKGDYGYTF. DNA of the CDR3: TGTGCCAGCAGCTCGGGCAAGGGTGACTATGGCTACACCTTC. The chain is built from TRBV7-9 and TRBJ1-2; D is ambiguous. Germline values: CDR1 SEHNR, CDR2 FQNEAQ (reference sequence). The CDR3 extends over 14 amino acids. Deletions cut 4 bases from V and 3 bases from J, with 12 bases between. The variable domain in full, completed from reference TRBV7-9 and TRBJ1-2, reads DTGVSQNPRHKITKRGQNVTFRCDPISEHNRLYWYRQTLGQGPEFLTYFQNEAQLEKSRLLSDRFSAERPKGSFSTLEIQRTEQGDSAMYLCASSSGKGDYGYTFGSGTRLTVV.

The sample holds a few counts of this clonotype. The chain has TRBV25-1 and TRBJ1-2; 7 bases are shared with TRBD1. The J segment lost 3 bases and the V segment lost 4 bases, leaving 2 bases of the junction unmatched. Germline V CDR1 and CDR2: MGHDK, SYGVNS. This CDR3 is 13 amino acids long. The CDR3: CASSAGQDYGYTF. The CDR3 nucleotides read TGTGCCAGCAGTGCCGGACAGGACTATGGCTACACCTTC.

This clonotype was observed a handful of times. This chain uses TRBV7-9 with TRBJ2-1; no definite D call. CDR1 SEHNR and CDR2 FQNEAQ come from the germline V gene (reference sequence). The CDR3 has 11 residues. Trimming took off 8 bases at V and 9 bases at J, with 11 bases between the two ends. The CDR3 spells CASGIGAEQFF. In DNA, the CDR3 is TGTGCCAGCGGCATAGGTGCTGAGCAGTTCTTC.

The chain uses TRBV7-2 and TRBJ1-1; no firm D call. The germline V and J ends were trimmed by 5 bases and 10 bases, with 20 bases remaining between them. The CDR3 totals 14 residues. Germline V gives CDR1 SGHTA, CDR2 FQGNSA. CDR3 amino acids: CASSPGGSVMAAFF. DNA of the CDR3: TGTGCCAGCAGCCCGGGTGGGTCTGTGATGGCAGCTTTCTTT.

The table lists this clonotype with a few counts. The chain has TRBV7-2 and TRBJ2-7; no clear D. V gave up 8 bases and J gave up 1 base, with 12 bases separating them. This CDR3 has 13 amino acids. Germline V lookup: CDR1 SGHTA, CDR2 FQGNSA. CDR3 DNA sequence: TGTGCCAGCCTAGACGGTCCTTCCTACGAGCAGTACTTC. Its translation: CASLDGPSYEQYF.

The rearrangement links TRBV6-1 to TRBJ1-5; weak D call: TRBD1 (5 bases). Per the germline V gene, CDR1 is MNHNS and CDR2 is SASEGT. Trimming took 0 bases from V and 9 from J, leaving 9 bases between them. The CDR3 spans 13 residues. CDR3 nucleotide sequence: TGTGCCAGCAGTGAAGCGCGGGGGACGCCCCAGCATTTT. This encodes CASSEARGTPQHF.

The chain links TRBV13 to TRBJ2-2; possibly TRBD1 for D (6 bases). CDR1 is PRHDT and CDR2 is FYEKMQ in the germline V gene (reference sequence). Trimming shortened V by 5 bases and J by 1 base, and 8 bases separated the two germline ends. The CDR3 has 14 residues. The chain's CDR3 is CASSTQGNTGELFF. In nucleotides, the CDR3 is TGTGCCAGCAGCACACAGGGGAACACCGGGGAGCTGTTTTTT.

The chain is built from TRBV5-1 and TRBJ2-1; possible D gene TRBD1, 5 bases. The length of the CDR3 is 13 residues. CDR1 is SGHRS, CDR2 YFSETQ, per germline. The V end lost 0 bases, the J end lost 6 bases, and 7 bases lay between the germline ends. The CDR3: CASSLETANEQFF. CDR3 sequence (DNA): TGCGCCAGCAGCTTGGAGACAGCCAATGAGCAGTTCTTC.

The chain employs TRBV6-1 and TRBJ1-4; D is unclear. CDR3 size: 16 residues. Germline-derived CDR1 and CDR2 are MNHNS and SASEGT. The V gene lost 0 bases and the J gene lost 3 bases, with 11 bases spanning the gap. The CDR3 bases are TGTGCCAGCAGTGAAGCGATGTGGTCATCTAATGAAAAACTGTTTTTT. Its translation: CASSEAMWSSNEKLFF.

This chain joins TRBV12-3 or TRBV12-4 and TRBJ2-6; D ambiguous. CDR3 size: 16 residues. Trimming pared 5 bases from V and 2 bases from J, leaving 13 bases between. CDR3: CASSPSRWAGANVLTF. In nucleotides, the CDR3 is TGTGCCAGCAGTCCCTCTCGGTGGGCTGGGGCCAACGTCCTGACTTTC.

In this sample, this clonotype turned up a few times. The V gene is TRBV10-3, the J gene TRBJ2-1; D not resolved. The CDR3 has 12 amino acids. Trimming took off 9 bases at V and 1 base at J, with 7 bases between the two ends. CDR1 and CDR2 (germline): ENHRY, SYGVKD. The DNA for the CDR3 is TGTGCCATGGCTCCTTCCTACAATGAGCAGTTCTTC. Protein sequence: CAMAPSYNEQFF.

This clonotype has more than one count but fewer than ten. The chain recombines TRBV11-2 with TRBJ2-4; tentative D call: TRBD1 (6 bases). CDR1 and CDR2 from the germline V gene are SGHAT and FQNNGV. The V end lost 3 bases, the J end lost 13 bases, and 13 bases lay between the germline ends. This CDR3 has 12 residues. The CDR3 DNA sequence: TGTGCCAGCAGCTTTCGCAGGGGTGAGCAGTACTTC. This sequence encodes CASSFRRGEQYF. Supplemented by reference TRBV11-2 and TRBJ2-4, the full variable domain reads EAGVAQSPRYKIIEKRQSVAFWCNPISGHATLYWYQQILGQGPKLLIQFQNNGVVDDSQLPKDRFSAERLKGVDSTLKIQPAKLEDSAVYLCASSFRRGEQYFGAGTRLSVL.

The V call is TRBV18, the J call TRBJ2-4; perhaps D is TRBD1 or TRBD2 (5 bases each). The CDR3 length is 13 residues. The germline V and J ends were trimmed by 1 base and 8 bases, with 9 bases remaining between them. The germline CDR1 and CDR2 sequences are KGHSH and LQKENI. The CDR3 sequence: CASSPRDGDIQYF. In DNA, the CDR3 is TGTGCCAGCTCACCACGGGACGGGGACATTCAGTACTTC.

The chain combines TRBV2 with TRBJ2-3, with 8 bases matching TRBD2. The V gene end was trimmed by 5 bases and the J gene end by 5 bases; junction bases not matched to a gene: 0. The CDR3 consists of 12 residues. CDR1 and CDR2 (germline): SNHLY, FYNNEI. The CDR3 spells CASSSGRDTQYF. CDR3 nucleotides: TGTGCCAGCAGTAGCGGGAGAGATACGCAGTATTTT.

The rearrangement joins TRBV13 to TRBJ2-7; 7 nucleotides match TRBD1. The trim removed 4 bases at V and 2 bases at J, leaving 5 bases unmatched. CDR3 size: 14 residues. CDR1 PRHDT and CDR2 FYEKMQ come from the germline V gene (reference sequence). CDR3 protein: CASSSRDRAYEQYF. DNA of the CDR3: TGTGCCAGCAGCTCCCGGGACAGAGCCTACGAGCAGTACTTC.

This clonotype was counted a few times. The chain couples TRBV4-1 to TRBJ2-7; 12 bases line up with TRBD2. Germline V lookup: CDR1 MGHRA, CDR2 YSYEKL. The CDR3 has 19 amino acids. After removal of 0 bases from V and 7 bases from J, the junction contained 16 bases not matched to a gene. The CDR3 bases are TGCGCCAGCAGCCAAGACACGACTAGCGGGAGTCCCCGGGCCCTGGAGCAGTACTTC. Protein sequence: CASSQDTTSGSPRALEQYF.

In its sample, this clonotype was seen a few times. V gene TRBV29-1 combines with J gene TRBJ2-1; D is perhaps TRBD1 (5 bases). The length of the CDR3 is 14 residues. CDR1 is SQVTM, CDR2 ANQGSEA, per germline. The germline V and J ends were trimmed by 4 bases and 8 bases, with 18 bases remaining between them. Written as DNA, the CDR3 is TGCAGCGTTGCATTGTCTGTTAGGGGTGATGAGCAGTTCTTC. Its translation is CSVALSVRGDEQFF.

The V and J genes are TRBV14 and TRBJ2-2, with 12 positions matching TRBD2. The ends lost 4 bases at V and 7 bases at J; junction bases unmatched: 7. Germline CDR1 reads SGHDN; CDR2 reads FVKESK. This CDR3 contains 16 residues. CDR3 nucleotides: TGTGCCAGCAGCCTACGACTAGCGGGAGAGAACGGGGAGCTGTTTTTT. This gives the protein CASSLRLAGENGELFF. Using reference TRBV14 and TRBJ2-2 for the parts outside the CDR3, the full variable domain is EAGVTQFPSHSVIEKGQTVTLRCDPISGHDNLYWYRRVMGKEIKFLLHFVKESKQDESGMPNNRFLAERTGGTYSTLKVQPAELEDSGVYFCASSLRLAGENGELFFGEGSRLTVL.

This chain joins TRBV19 and TRBJ1-5; D gene uncertain. Between the trimmed V and J ends, which lost 6 bases and 3 bases, there was a span of 15 bases. There are 15 residues in the CDR3. CDR1 is LNHDA and CDR2 is SQIVND in the germline V gene (reference sequence). DNA of the CDR3: TGTGCCAGTAGGGTTTCGGACGGAACCAATCAGCCCCAGCATTTT. Encoded protein: CASRVSDGTNQPQHF.

The chain couples TRBV27 to TRBJ1-4; possible D gene TRBD1, 5 bases. The V gene lost 6 bases and the J gene lost 5 bases, with 16 bases spanning the gap. The CDR3 totals 15 residues. Germline assignment: CDR1 MNHEY and CDR2 SMNVEV (reference sequence). The CDR3 protein is CASRPDGTGNEKLFF. CDR3 DNA: TGTGCCAGCAGACCTGACGGGACTGGAAATGAAAAACTGTTTTTT.